The source of this T cell receptor beta chain is a study of T cells in Graves' hyperthyroidism and ophthalmopathy. Hyperthyroidism in the patients, aged 18 to 65, was newly diagnosed and under 2 months in duration. This clonotype was observed a handful of times. Researchers amplified the TCR beta CDR3 regions from RNA transcripts. TCR CDR3 underwent first-round RT-PCR with the HTBI primer set. TCRdb analysed the multiplex PCR reads with MiXCR anew, one entry per CDR3 protein. The sample carries approximately 600,000 distinct CDR3 sequences, approximately 15% recorded once. Germline V gene lookup returns CDR1 SEHNR and CDR2 FQNEAQ (reference sequence). The CDR3 has 21 amino acids. V lost 2 bases to trimming and J lost 5 bases, with 33 bases between them.

J is TRBJ2-5 and V is TRBV7-9; D is unclear. This receptor was taken from a woman in her twenties or thirties with Graves' hyperthyroidism that later progressed to Graves' ophthalmopathy. Specimen: blood. This chain's CDR3 is CASSLISPAELQPRVRETQYF. CDR3 DNA: TGTGCCAGCAGCTTAATCTCGCCCGCCGAGTTACAGCCGCGCGTTCGGGAGACCCAGTACTTC.